This TCR beta chain came from a study of T cells in Graves' hyperthyroidism and ophthalmopathy (dated by TCRdb to about 2019). Regarding the study in general: Peripheral blood was collected at initial diagnosis, before any treatment. According to the paper, TCR Vbeta CDR3 sequencing was carried out on about 140 peripheral blood samples, which came from under 50 ophthalmopathy, roughly 75 hyperthyroidism and some 17 progressor patients. A discovery cohort of about 96 patients, 43 with Graves' ophthalmopathy and about 58 with stable Graves' hyperthyroidism, was used to find distinguishing TCR V-J signatures. Following sampling, methimazole starting at 30 mg daily was given to hyperthyroidism patients, and high-dose intravenous methylprednisolone was given to ophthalmopathy patients. Whether ophthalmopathy could be predicted prospectively was tested in an independent validation cohort made up of under 20 hyperthyroidism patients plus 17 patients who later progressed to ophthalmopathy. In roughly six Graves' hyperthyroidism patients, the study also compared T-cell repertoires from thyroid tissue with T-cell repertoires from blood. The 100 or so discovery patients were randomly divided into training and test sets at a 7:3 ratio. Results the study describes overall, beyond this receptor: Sample size was not statistically predetermined, and investigators were not blinded to group allocation. Ophthalmopathy was separated from stable hyperthyroidism by a 13 V-J signature model, with approximately 86% sensitivity and roughly 84% specificity obtained in cross-validation and 80%/75% obtained in testing. In validation, the model predicted progression to ophthalmopathy a median of around 6.5 months before onset, with approximately 68% sensitivity and 72.22% specificity. Most expanded thyroid clonotypes (frequency above 0.001) were also detected in blood, suggesting blood repertoires may reflect thyroid immune responses.

V was cut back by 10 bases and J by 5 bases, leaving a gap of 14 bases between them. From a lookup of the germline V gene (reference sequence), CDR1 and CDR2 are LGHDT and YNNKEL. The CDR3 sequence holds 13 residues, the cysteine and phenylalanine included. Only the CDR3 DNA stays, 39 bases, in frame from base 1. This clonotype was detected only once. Its antigen is currently not known. No much larger clone exists at a distance of one base, and base qualities are not known. Just one read gives weak support. TCR beta CDR3 regions were amplified from RNA transcripts. The first round of RT-PCR for the TCR CDR3 was performed with the HTBI primer set and the Qiagen OneStep RT-PCR kit. Libraries were constructed in a second round of multiplex PCR, after which size selection and purification were carried out. The libraries were sequenced on an Illumina HiSeq2000 using paired-end 100 bp reads. In the paper's pipeline: Raw data were processed with SOAPnuke, discarding reads with adapters, uncalled bases, mean Phred below 15, or no exact constant-primer or identifier match. COPE v1.2.5 was used to merge the high-quality paired reads, and each unique nucleotide sequence was defined as a clonotype. MiTCR v1.1 was used to align the clonotypes against IMGT TRBV, TRBD and TRBJ reference segments. Only V-J combinations with frequency above 0.0001, covering about 99% of repertoires, were analysed. The TCS score was defined as F50 (clonal expansion) divided by E x V (chaos), with BLOSUM62-based TCRdist calculated between CDR3 peptides within each V-J. Welch's t-statistics and random forest reduced 500 to 650 V-J features to fewer than 15, which were used in a naive Bayes classifier (R e1071). TCRdb's own reprocessing of the public reads used fastp at Q25 and MiXCR and kept productive beta chains. For every CDR3 protein sequence, its rows merge into one entry that carries the most common genes and DNA. Here the V and J calls rest on TCRdb's processing, not on the authors' analysis. In this sample the table shows roughly 500,000 distinct CDR3 sequences, approximately 14% of which occur a single time. Under 7% of the sample rests with the top ten.

Hyperthyroidism patients were aged 18 to 65 years and newly diagnosed, with disease duration of less than 2 months. Patients with uncontrolled infections, other autoimmune diseases, pregnancy or lactation were excluded. Diagnoses relied on clinical symptoms, serum thyroxine and TRAb, thyroid ultrasound and orbital computed tomography. Blood from progressor patients was drawn when they were first diagnosed with hyperthyroidism, before any ophthalmopathy symptoms appeared. PBMCs were separated from approximately 9.9 ml of fresh peripheral blood using Ficoll-Paque density gradient centrifugation. Progressor patients were defined as those initially diagnosed with Graves' hyperthyroidism in whom ophthalmopathy developed during follow-up. Trizol reagent was used to extract total RNA, and RNA quality was then checked on an Agilent 2100 Bioanalyzer.

The receptor comes from a woman aged 25-40 years with Graves' hyperthyroidism that later progressed to Graves' ophthalmopathy. The material sequenced was blood. Here the chain combines TRBV3-1 and TRBJ2-2, and TRBD1 may be the D gene, going by 6 matching bases. The DNA is as follows: TGTGCCACTGCCCAGGGGTTAACCGGGGAGCTGTTTTTT. Its protein reads: CATAQGLTGELFF.